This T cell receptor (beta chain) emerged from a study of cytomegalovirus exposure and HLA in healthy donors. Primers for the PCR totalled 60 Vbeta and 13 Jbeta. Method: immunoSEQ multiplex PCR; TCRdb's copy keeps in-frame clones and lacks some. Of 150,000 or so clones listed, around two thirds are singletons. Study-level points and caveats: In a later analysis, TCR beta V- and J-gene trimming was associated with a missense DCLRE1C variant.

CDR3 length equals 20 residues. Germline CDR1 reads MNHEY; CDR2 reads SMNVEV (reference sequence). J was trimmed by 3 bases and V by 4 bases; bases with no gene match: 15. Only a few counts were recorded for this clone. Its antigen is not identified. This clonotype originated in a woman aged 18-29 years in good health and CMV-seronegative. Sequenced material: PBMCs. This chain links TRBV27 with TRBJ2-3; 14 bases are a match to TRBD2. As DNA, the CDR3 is TGTGCCAGCAGTTCTGTCTACACCGGGACTAGCGGGAGTCTTACAGATACGCAGTATTTT. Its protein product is CASSSVYTGTSGSLTDTQYF.